This record covers a single TCR beta chain. No antigen is known for it. This sample is drawn from a study of glioma-infiltrating T cells after dendritic cell vaccination. Study-wide background: Dendritic cell vaccine was injected intradermally three times, biweekly. Whole-study results and caveats: Complete blood and tumor specimen sets were limited to few patients.

Time point denoted: after dendritic cell vaccination, including at tumor progression/relapse. Patients had residual fresh-frozen tumor tissue and more than two years of survival data. Clones were read by immunoSEQ multiplex PCR, and TCRdb kept only the in-frame ones, dropping some. The data hold about 82,000 clones, with around 86% observed a single time. The V segment lost 4 bases and the J segment 0 bases; nucleotides outside the gene matches: 5. The germline V gene has CDR1 SGHRS and CDR2 YFSETQ. There are 15 residues in the CDR3. The specimen was blood, collected after dendritic cell vaccination. This TCR derives from a human donor with glioblastoma. The chain employs TRBV5-1 and TRBJ2-3; the match to TRBD1 covers 7 bases. CDR3 bases: TGCGCCAGCAGCGAAGGGGGCCTTAGCACAGATACGCAGTATTTT. Translated: CASSEGGLSTDTQYF. The variable domain in full, with the rest retrieved from reference TRBV5-1 and TRBJ2-3, is KAGVTQTPRYLIKTRGQQVTLSCSPISGHRSVSWYQQTPGQGLQFLFEYFSETQRNKGNFPGRFSGRQFSNSRSEMNVSTLELGDSALYLCASSEGGLSTDTQYFGPGTRLTVL.